A selection of T cell receptor beta chains follows, all from one sample in a study of identical twins. MiXCR, run by TCRdb on the 5' RACE reads, gives a single entry per CDR3 protein. The sample has 350,000 to 450,000 distinct CDR3 sequences; roughly 18% are singletons. The sequencing sample was made of naive T cells sorted from blood. The source is a man over 45 in good health. CDR3s include the opening cysteine and the closing phenylalanine or tryptophan. The D gene is left open where the match is weak. Rows may omit the clone size; those that give it use once, few, many or a size class.

cdr3_aa: CASKGEYNEQFF
cdr3_nt: TGTGCCAGCAAGGGAGAGTACAATGAGCAGTTCTTC
j_call: TRBJ2-1
clone_size: -
d_call: -
cdr3_length: 12
v_call: TRBV9

cdr3_aa: CASSVSTVSYEQYF
cdr3_nt: TGCGCCAGCAGCGTCTCGACCGTATCCTACGAGCAGTACTTC
j_call: TRBJ2-7
clone_size: -
d_call: -
cdr3_length: 14
v_call: TRBV5-1

cdr3_aa: CASSQVGQGYGELFF
cdr3_nt: TGTGCCAGCAGCCAAGTGGGACAGGGTTACGGGGAGCTGTTTTTT
j_call: TRBJ2-2
clone_size: -
d_call: TRBD1
cdr3_length: 15
v_call: TRBV3-1

cdr3_aa: CSVVRTPGGGEQFF
cdr3_nt: TGCAGCGTTGTAAGGACTCCAGGGGGGGGGGAGCAGTTCTTC
j_call: TRBJ2-1
clone_size: -
d_call: -
cdr3_length: 14
v_call: TRBV29-1

cdr3_aa: CASSRRTGGPETQYF
cdr3_nt: TGCGCCAGCAGCCGACGGACCGGGGGGCCTGAGACCCAGTACTTC
j_call: TRBJ2-5
clone_size: few
d_call: -
cdr3_length: 15
v_call: TRBV4-1

cdr3_aa: CASRRAGEYGYTF
cdr3_nt: TGTGCCAGCAGAAGGGCAGGGGAGTACGGCTACACCTTC
j_call: TRBJ1-2
clone_size: -
d_call: -
cdr3_length: 13
v_call: TRBV6-2/TRBV6-3

cdr3_aa: CSARDAASGRNSEQFF
cdr3_nt: TGCAGTGCTAGAGATGCTGCTAGCGGGAGAAACAGTGAGCAGTTCTTC
j_call: TRBJ2-1
clone_size: few
d_call: TRBD2
cdr3_length: 16
v_call: TRBV20-1

cdr3_aa: CSARDSGKTRGGELFF
cdr3_nt: TGCAGTGCTAGAGATAGCGGGAAAACGCGAGGCGGGGAGCTGTTTTTT
j_call: TRBJ2-2
clone_size: few
d_call: TRBD2
cdr3_length: 16
v_call: TRBV20-1

cdr3_aa: CSASYRETQYF
cdr3_nt: TGCAGTGCTAGTTACCGGGAGACCCAGTACTTC
j_call: TRBJ2-5
clone_size: -
d_call: -
cdr3_length: 11
v_call: TRBV20-1

cdr3_aa: CASSTTGGHYNEQFF
cdr3_nt: TGTGCCAGCAGCACTACAGGGGGCCACTACAATGAGCAGTTCTTC
j_call: TRBJ2-1
clone_size: -
d_call: TRBD1
cdr3_length: 15
v_call: TRBV6-2/TRBV6-3

cdr3_aa: CASSPTGGYTDTQYF
cdr3_nt: TGTGCCAGCAGTCCAACAGGGGGTTACACAGATACGCAGTATTTT
j_call: TRBJ2-3
clone_size: -
d_call: TRBD1
cdr3_length: 15
v_call: TRBV7-3